This is a list of T cell receptor beta chains from one sample in a study of shared clonotypes between healthy human individuals. Clones were read by immunoSEQ multiplex PCR, and TCRdb kept only the in-frame ones, dropping some. The sample shows roughly 2.2 million clones, more than 80% of them seen only once. The sequenced material came from naive CD4+ T cells from PBMCs. These receptors all stem from a man younger than 35 in good health. Some clones in this sample may be carry-over from other donors' samples. Both conserved end residues are trimmed from each CDR3.

V gene	J gene	CDR3 protein
TRBV23-1	TRBJ2-1	ASRIPGQGSSSLLSSYNEQF
TRBV18	TRBJ1-4	ASSRKVSGDEKLF
TRBV5-1	TRBJ2-2	ASSLDVKGIYTGELF
TRBV5-4	TRBJ1-2	ASRLTANYGYT
TRBV29-1	TRBJ2-1	SVLLAGVSYNEQF
TRBV5-1	TRBJ1-5	ASSLKDRKDQPQH
TRBV9	TRBJ2-2	ASSTTGEGGELF
TRBV19	TRBJ2-7	ASSIWATSEQY
TRBV11-3	TRBJ2-1	ASSSNRLGNEQF
TRBV11-1	TRBJ2-7	ASSRTGIDEQY
TRBV30	TRBJ1-3	AWSPLGAGNTIY
TRBV23-1	TRBJ1-2	ASSEGQPNYGYT
TRBV28	TRBJ1-5	ASSLWSGTPSNQPQH
TRBV10-1	TRBJ1-2	ASSDGQNYGYT
TRBV6-5	NA	ASTRGRALSYEQY
TRBV7-3	TRBJ2-5	ASSLGSGGRWTQY
TRBV14	TRBJ2-7	ASSVIWGYEQY
TRBV11-3	TRBJ2-2	ASSRLPERNTGELF
TRBV27	TRBJ2-1	ASSLTSGDNEQF
TRBV6-5	TRBJ1-4	ASSYRIPNEKLF
TRBV5-3	TRBJ1-5	ARTPTSRGNQPQH
TRBV5-1	TRBJ2-4	ASSPLAGENIQY
TRBV29-1	TRBJ1-1	SVVRGLAFTEAF
TRBV11-2	TRBJ2-7	ASSLRFGRSYEQY
TRBV11-3	TRBJ2-5	ASSRTSSETQY
TRBV5-8	TRBJ2-1	ASSSGTGSYNEQF
TRBV6-5	TRBJ1-3	ASGGGRHSGNTIY
TRBV5-1	TRBJ1-1	ASSLRFRQDTSTEAF
TRBV6-5	TRBJ1-2	ASSFQGASYGYT